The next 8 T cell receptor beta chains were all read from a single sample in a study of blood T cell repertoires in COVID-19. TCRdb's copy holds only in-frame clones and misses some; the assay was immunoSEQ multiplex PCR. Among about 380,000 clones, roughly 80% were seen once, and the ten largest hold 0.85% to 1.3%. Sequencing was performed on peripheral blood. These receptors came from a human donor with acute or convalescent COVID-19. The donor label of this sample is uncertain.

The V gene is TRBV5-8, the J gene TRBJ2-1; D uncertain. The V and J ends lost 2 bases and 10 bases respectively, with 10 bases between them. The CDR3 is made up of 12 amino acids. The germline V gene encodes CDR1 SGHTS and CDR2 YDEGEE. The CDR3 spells CASSLRVGEQFF. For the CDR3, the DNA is TGTGCCAGCAGCTTACGGGTCGGGGAGCAGTTCTTC.

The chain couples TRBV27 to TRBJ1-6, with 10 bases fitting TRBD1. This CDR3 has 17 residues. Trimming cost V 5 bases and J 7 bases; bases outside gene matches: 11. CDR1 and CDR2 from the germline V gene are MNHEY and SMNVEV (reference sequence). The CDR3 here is CASSSYRDRGRNSPLHF. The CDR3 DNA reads TGTGCCAGCAGTAGCTACCGGGACAGGGGAAGGAATTCACCCCTCCACTTT.

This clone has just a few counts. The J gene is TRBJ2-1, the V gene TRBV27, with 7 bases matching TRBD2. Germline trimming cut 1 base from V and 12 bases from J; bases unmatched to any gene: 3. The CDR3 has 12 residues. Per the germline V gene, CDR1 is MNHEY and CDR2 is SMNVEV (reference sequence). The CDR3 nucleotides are TGTGCCAGCAGTTTATGGGGGGGGTGGCAGTTCTTC. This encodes CASSLWGGWQFF.

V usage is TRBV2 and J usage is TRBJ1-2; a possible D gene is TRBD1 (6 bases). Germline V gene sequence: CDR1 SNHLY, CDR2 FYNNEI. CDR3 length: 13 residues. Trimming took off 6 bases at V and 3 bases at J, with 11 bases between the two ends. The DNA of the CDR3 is TGTGCCAGCAGGGAGGACAGTTACTATGGCTACACCTTC. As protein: CASREDSYYGYTF.

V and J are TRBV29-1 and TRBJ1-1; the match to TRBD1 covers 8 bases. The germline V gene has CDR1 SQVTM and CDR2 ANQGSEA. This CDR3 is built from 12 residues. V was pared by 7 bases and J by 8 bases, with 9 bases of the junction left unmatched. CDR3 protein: CSAFTGGAEAFF. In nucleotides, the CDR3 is TGCAGCGCCTTCACAGGGGGAGCGGAAGCTTTCTTT.

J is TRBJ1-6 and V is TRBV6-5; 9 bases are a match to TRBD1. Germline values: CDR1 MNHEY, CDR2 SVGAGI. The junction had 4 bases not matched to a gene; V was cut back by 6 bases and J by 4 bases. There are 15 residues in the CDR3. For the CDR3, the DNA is TGTGCCAGCAGGAACGACAGGGGGTATAATTCACCCCTCCACTTT. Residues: CASRNDRGYNSPLHF.

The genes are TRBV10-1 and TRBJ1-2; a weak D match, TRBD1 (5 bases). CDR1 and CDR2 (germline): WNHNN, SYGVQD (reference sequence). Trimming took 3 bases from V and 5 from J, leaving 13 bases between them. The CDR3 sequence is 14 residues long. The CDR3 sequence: CASSDVGHRYGYTF. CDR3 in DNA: TGCGCCAGCAGTGATGTTGGACACCGATATGGCTACACCTTC.

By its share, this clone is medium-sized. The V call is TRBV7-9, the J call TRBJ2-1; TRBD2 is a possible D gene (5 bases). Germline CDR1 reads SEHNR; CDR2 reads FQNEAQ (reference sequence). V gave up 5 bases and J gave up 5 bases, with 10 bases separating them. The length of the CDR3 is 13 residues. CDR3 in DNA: TGTGCCAGCAGCCCCCACGGGGACAATGAGCAGTTCTTC. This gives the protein CASSPHGDNEQFF.